This note documents a single TCR beta chain sequence. Allocation to cohorts depended on clinical history reported by the participants. This sample is drawn from a study of blood T cell repertoires in COVID-19. TCRdb keeps only in-frame clones here, not all; method: immunoSEQ multiplex PCR. The top ten hold about 10% of the sample, which has a few hundred thousand clones, over 75% seen once. Trimming cost V 4 bases and J 6 bases; bases outside gene matches: 6. The CDR3 consists of 15 residues. Germline values: CDR1 LNHDA, CDR2 SQIVND (reference sequence). This TCR derives from a woman aged 18-29 years who had recovered from COVID-19. The sample taken for sequencing was PBMCs or T cells enriched from blood (not recorded which). The genes are TRBV19 and TRBJ1-5, with TRBD1 matching over 10 bases. The CDR3 sequence is CASSTGTGVGQPQHF. DNA for the CDR3: TGTGCCAGTAGTACCGGGACAGGGGTTGGTCAGCCCCAGCATTTT.